The T cell receptor (beta chain) under discussion was sequenced for a study of prognosis after radiotherapy for stage I lung cancer. Genomic DNA yielded TCR beta CDR3, amplified by two-round multiplex PCR. First-round PCR, the initial amplification, used primers specific to each TRBV and TRBJ gene. MiXCR, applied by TCRdb to the multiplex PCR reads, yields one record per CDR3 protein. Of some 34,000 distinct CDR3 sequences listed, less than 40% were seen once; the top ten hold about 15%. At least ten counts were recorded for this clonotype. The sequence came from a donor at least 50 years old with non-small cell lung cancer. The specimen was PBMCs, collected before or after stereotactic body radiation therapy (not recorded which).

For the CDR3, the DNA is TGTGCCAGCAGTCCCCGCCCATCGCTCCCGAAGAATGAGCAGTACTTC. It translates to CASSPRPSLPKNEQYF. V and J are TRBV27 and TRBJ2-7; D not certain. The V end lost 5 bases, the J end lost 7 bases, and 24 bases lay between the germline ends. The CDR3 loop spans 16 amino acids. Germline CDR1 MNHEY, CDR2 SMNVEV (reference sequence).